This TCR beta chain came from a study of T cells in Graves' hyperthyroidism and ophthalmopathy. Study observations and caveats: Ophthalmopathy, which appeared later, was predicted by the model a median about 6 months before onset. Expanded thyroid clonotypes (above 0.001) were mostly also found in blood.

Trimming stripped 5 bases from V and 8 bases from J, with 18 bases between. CDR1 SEHNR and CDR2 FQNEAQ come from the germline V gene (reference sequence). The CDR3 sequence is 14 residues long. From RNA transcripts, TCR beta CDR3 regions were amplified. The TCR CDR3 first-round RT-PCR relied on the HTBI primer set. TCRdb independently ran MiXCR on the multiplex PCR reads; one entry per CDR3 protein. The sample has around 540,000 distinct CDR3 sequences; about 43% are singletons. This clonotype was detected many times. The antigen is undetermined. The chain recombines TRBV7-9 with TRBJ1-2, with D possibly TRBD1 on 6 matching bases. The specimen was peripheral blood or thyroid tissue (not recorded which). The origin of this receptor is a woman under 30 with Graves' hyperthyroidism. CDR3 nucleotides: TGTGCCAGCAGCCGCGGGACACCCCTCGTAGGCTACACCTTC. The encoded protein is CASSRGTPLVGYTF.